The sequence of this TCR beta chain was determined in a study of cytomegalovirus exposure and HLA in healthy donors. The CDR3 covers 16 residues. Germline lookup yields CDR1 LNHDA and CDR2 SQIVND (reference sequence). The ends were cut back, 0 bases at V and 0 bases at J, with 9 bases in the middle. Whole-study findings and limits: Most TCR sequences were seen very rarely across donors, but some public TCRs occurred in many. At a 0.05 false discovery rate, a later analysis found some 18,000 TCR beta sequences to be associated with HLA alleles.

Comments on this clone: Its antigen remains unknown.

The PCR made use of 60 Vbeta and 13 Jbeta primers. Produced via immunoSEQ multiplex PCR; TCRdb's table is partial and in-frame only. The data contain some 150,000 clones, 65% to 85% of them seen just once; the ten biggest clones take up about 2.2%. Sample: PBMCs. The clonotype comes from a man in his fifties in good health and CMV-seronegative. The chain joins TRBV19 to TRBJ2-1; no clear D. The CDR3 bases are TGTGCCAGTAGTATAGACGCAGCGACCTCCTACAATGAGCAGTTCTTC. It is translated as CASSIDAATSYNEQFF.